This entry describes one T cell receptor (beta chain). The target antigen is unknown. This entry is derived from a study of OX40 agonist ivuxolimab in advanced cancers. As for the study in general: The drug used for patients, ivuxolimab, was an agonistic anti-OX40 (CD134) antibody. Patients enrolled in dose escalation were diagnosed with hepatocellular carcinoma, melanoma, renal cell or head and neck cancer.

General observations from the study: CD4+ T cells averaged fewer expanded clones than CD8+ T cells. The CD4+ and CD8+ T cells in the blood had expanded clonally by week 6 at 0.1 to 3.0 mg/kg.

Clones were read by immunoSEQ multiplex PCR, and TCRdb kept only the in-frame ones, dropping some. Here the sample spans about 31,000 clones, 70% to 90% being singletons. The TCR was taken from an adult with an advanced solid tumor such as melanoma, head and neck, liver or kidney cancer. Sequenced material: CD4+ or CD8+ T cells sorted from blood, taken in a trial of the OX40 agonist ivuxolimab.

CDR3 nucleotide sequence: TGCGCCAGCAGCCCTTCAGAAAGGGGGTCCACTGAAGCTTTCTTT. It encodes CASSPSERGSTEAFF. The J gene is TRBJ1-1, the V gene TRBV4-3, with a possible D match to TRBD1 (6 bases). The CDR3 is made up of 15 amino acids. Trimming left V 4 bases short and J 4 bases short, with 16 bases between. Germline-derived CDR1 and CDR2 are LGHNA and YSLEER.